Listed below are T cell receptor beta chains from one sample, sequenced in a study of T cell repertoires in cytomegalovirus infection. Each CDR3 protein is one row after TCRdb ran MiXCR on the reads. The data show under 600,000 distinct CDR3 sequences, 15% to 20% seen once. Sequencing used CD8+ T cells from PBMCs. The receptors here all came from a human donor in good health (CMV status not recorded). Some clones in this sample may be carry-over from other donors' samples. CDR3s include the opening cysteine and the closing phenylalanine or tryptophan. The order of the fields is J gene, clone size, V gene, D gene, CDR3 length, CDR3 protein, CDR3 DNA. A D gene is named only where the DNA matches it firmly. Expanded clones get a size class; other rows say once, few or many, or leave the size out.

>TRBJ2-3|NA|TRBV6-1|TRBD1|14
CASWTRGRTDTQYF
TGTGCCAGCTGGACGAGGGGGCGCACAGATACGCAGTATTTT
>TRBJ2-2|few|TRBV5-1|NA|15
CASSLDVLATGELFF
TGCGCCAGCAGCTTGGATGTTTTGGCAACCGGGGAGCTGTTTTTT
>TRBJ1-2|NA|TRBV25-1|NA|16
CASSGPDRSLGYGYTF
TGTGCCAGCAGTGGCCCCGACAGGTCTCTTGGGTATGGCTACACCTTC
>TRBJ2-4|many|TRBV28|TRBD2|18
CASSPGLAVTLAKNIQYF
TGTGCCAGCAGCCCGGGACTAGCGGTAACTTTAGCCAAAAACATTCAGTACTTC
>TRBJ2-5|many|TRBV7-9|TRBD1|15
CASSPRDRAKETQYF
TGTGCCAGCAGCCCTCGGGACAGGGCTAAAGAGACCCAGTACTTC
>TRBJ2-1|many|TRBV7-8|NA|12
CASSPGLLRPFF
TGTGCCAGCAGCCCCGGACTCCTAAGGCCGTTCTTC
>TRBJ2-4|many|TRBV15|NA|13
CATSRGLKNIQYF
TGTGCCACCAGCAGAGGCCTGAAAAACATTCAGTACTTC
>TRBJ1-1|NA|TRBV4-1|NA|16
CASSQSPGQPTSEAFF
TGCGCCAGCAGCCAAAGCCCCGGGCAGCCAACCTCTGAAGCTTTCTTT
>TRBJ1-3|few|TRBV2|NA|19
CASSEWSGEGVSSGNTIYF
TGTGCCAGCAGTGAATGGTCAGGGGAAGGAGTTAGCTCTGGAAACACCATATATTTT
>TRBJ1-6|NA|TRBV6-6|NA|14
CASGGGLYNSPLHF
TGTGCCAGCGGAGGGGGGCTATATAATTCACCCCTCCACTTT
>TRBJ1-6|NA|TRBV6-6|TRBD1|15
CASSYPTGANSPLHF
TGTGCCAGCAGTTACCCGACAGGGGCTAATTCACCCCTCCACTTT
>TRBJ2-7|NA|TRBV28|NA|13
CASSHRPLYEQYF
TGTGCCAGCTCCCACCGGCCCCTCTACGAGCAGTACTTC
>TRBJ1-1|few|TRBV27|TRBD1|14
CASSYRGEYTEAFF
TGTGCCAGCAGTTACAGGGGTGAATACACTGAAGCTTTCTTT
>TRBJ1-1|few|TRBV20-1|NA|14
CSARGRRENTEAFF
TGCAGTGCTAGAGGACGGCGGGAGAACACTGAAGCTTTCTTT
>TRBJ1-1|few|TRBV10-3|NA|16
CAISGSNRAMNTEAFF
TGTGCCATCAGTGGGAGTAACAGGGCTATGAACACTGAAGCTTTCTTT
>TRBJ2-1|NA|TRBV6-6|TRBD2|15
CASSYSGGPFYEQFF
TGTGCCAGCAGTTACTCGGGAGGGCCTTTCTATGAGCAGTTCTTC
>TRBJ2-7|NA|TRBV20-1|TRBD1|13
CSARDSSSYEQYF
TGCAGTGCCCGGGACAGCAGCTCCTACGAGCAGTACTTC
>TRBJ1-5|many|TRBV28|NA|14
CASDRGESNQPQHF
TGTGCCAGCGATCGAGGGGAAAGCAATCAGCCCCAGCATTTT
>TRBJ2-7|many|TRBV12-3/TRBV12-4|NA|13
CASSPGPGAEQYF
TGTGCCAGCAGCCCGGGACCAGGGGCCGAGCAGTACTTC
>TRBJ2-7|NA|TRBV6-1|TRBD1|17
CASSVNWDSRHSYEQYF
TGTGCCAGCAGTGTAAATTGGGACAGTCGACATTCCTACGAGCAGTACTTC
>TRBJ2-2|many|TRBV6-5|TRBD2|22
CASSSGLAGGPRVGTNTGELFF
TGTGCCAGCAGTTCCGGACTAGCGGGGGGGCCGCGAGTAGGAACGAACACCGGGGAGCTGTTTTTT
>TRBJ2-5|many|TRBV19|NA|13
CASSIGPHRAQYF
TGTGCCAGTAGTATAGGACCCCATCGGGCCCAGTACTTC